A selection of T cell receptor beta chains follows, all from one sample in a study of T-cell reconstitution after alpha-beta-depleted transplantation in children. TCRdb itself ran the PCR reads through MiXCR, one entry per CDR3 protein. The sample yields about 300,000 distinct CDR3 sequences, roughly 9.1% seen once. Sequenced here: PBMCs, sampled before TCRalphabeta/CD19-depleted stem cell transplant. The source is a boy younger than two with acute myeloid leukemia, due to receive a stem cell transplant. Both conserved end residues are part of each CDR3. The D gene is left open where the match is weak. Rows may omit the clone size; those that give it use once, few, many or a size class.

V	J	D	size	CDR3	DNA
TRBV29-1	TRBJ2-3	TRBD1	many	CSVAGTGFTDTQYF	TGCAGCGTAGCCGGGACAGGATTCACAGATACGCAGTATTTT
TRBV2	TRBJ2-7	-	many	CASMQRGYEQYF	TGTGCCAGCATGCAACGAGGGTACGAGCAGTACTTC
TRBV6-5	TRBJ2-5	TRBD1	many	CASSYPRTGKSIETQYF	TGTGCCAGCAGTTACCCGCGGACAGGGAAGTCGATAGAGACCCAGTACTTC
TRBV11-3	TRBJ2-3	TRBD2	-	CASSSPAYPLAGGPSSDTQYF	TGTGCCAGCAGCTCACCAGCTTATCCCTTAGCGGGGGGTCCCTCCTCTGATACGCAGTATTTT
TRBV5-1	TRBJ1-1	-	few	CASKGDETEAFF	TGCGCCAGCAAGGGGGACGAAACTGAAGCTTTCTTT
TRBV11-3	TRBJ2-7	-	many	CASSARWVNEQYF	TGTGCCAGCAGCGCCCGATGGGTTAACGAGCAGTACTTC
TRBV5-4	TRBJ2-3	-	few	CASSPNRLPTDTQYF	TGTGCCAGCAGCCCAAACAGGCTACCCACAGATACGCAGTATTTT
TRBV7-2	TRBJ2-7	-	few	CASSLGRPSTVYEQYF	TGTGCCAGCAGCTTAGGACGACCATCCACCGTCTACGAGCAGTACTTC
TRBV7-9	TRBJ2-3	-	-	CASSDTRYFTDTQYF	TGTGCCAGCAGCGACACTCGGTATTTCACAGATACGCAGTATTTT
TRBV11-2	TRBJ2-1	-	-	CASSSHVGPPGGEQFF	TGTGCCAGCAGCTCGCATGTCGGGCCCCCCGGCGGTGAGCAGTTCTTC
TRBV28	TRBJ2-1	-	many	CASSLSNPPYNEHFF	TGTGCCAGCAGTTTATCAAATCCACCCTACAATGAGCATTTCTTC
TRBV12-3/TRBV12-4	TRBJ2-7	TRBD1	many	CASSKGQPSYEQYF	TGTGCCAGCAGTAAGGGACAGCCCTCCTACGAGCAGTACTTC
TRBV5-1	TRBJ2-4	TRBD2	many	CASRSGRAGRNIQYF	TGCGCCAGCAGGAGCGGGAGGGCCGGAAGAAACATTCAGTACTTC
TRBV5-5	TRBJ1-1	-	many	CASSLPEGTEAFF	TGTGCCAGCAGCCTCCCGGAGGGCACTGAAGCTTTCTTT
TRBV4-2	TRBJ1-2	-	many	CASSQDYRARGYTF	TGTGCCAGCAGCCAAGATTACAGGGCTAGAGGCTACACCTTC
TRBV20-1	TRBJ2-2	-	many	CSASTSRANTGELFF	TGCAGTGCTAGTACTAGTCGCGCGAACACCGGGGAGCTGTTTTTT
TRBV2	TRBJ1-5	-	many	CASTDYSNQPQHF	TGTGCCAGCACGGATTATAGCAATCAGCCCCAGCATTTT
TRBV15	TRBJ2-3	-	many	CATSTRYGGIADTQYF	TGTGCCACCAGCACTCGATACGGGGGTATCGCAGATACGCAGTATTTT
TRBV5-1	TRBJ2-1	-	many	CASSLAGAEQFF	TGCGCCAGCAGCTTGGCGGGGGCGGAGCAGTTCTTC
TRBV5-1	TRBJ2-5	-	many	CASSLGGRPVETQYF	TGCGCCAGCAGCTTGGGCGGCAGGCCCGTGGAGACCCAGTACTTC
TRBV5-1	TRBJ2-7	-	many	CASSPWGSYEQYF	TGCGCCAGCAGCCCCTGGGGATCCTACGAGCAGTACTTC
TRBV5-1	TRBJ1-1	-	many	CASSLLLFLRTEAFF	TGCGCCAGCAGCTTATTACTTTTCTTGAGAACTGAAGCTTTCTTT
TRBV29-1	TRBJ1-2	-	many	CSVEGLGVNYGYTF	TGCAGCGTTGAAGGATTAGGGGTGAACTATGGCTACACCTTC
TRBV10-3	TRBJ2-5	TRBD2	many	CAISDLAGGSLETQYF	TGTGCCATCAGTGACTTGGCGGGGGGGAGTCTGGAGACCCAGTACTTC
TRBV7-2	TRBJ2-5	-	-	CASFLLGGTQYF	TGTGCCAGCTTCCTCCTAGGGGGGACCCAGTACTTC
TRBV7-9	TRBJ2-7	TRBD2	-	CASTTSGDYEQYF	TGTGCCAGCACGACTAGCGGAGACTACGAGCAGTACTTC
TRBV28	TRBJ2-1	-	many	CASSLFDSEQFF	TGTGCCAGCAGTTTATTCGACAGTGAGCAGTTCTTC
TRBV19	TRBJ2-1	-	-	CASSIGGGYYNEQFF	TGTGCCAGTAGTATAGGAGGGGGATACTACAATGAGCAGTTCTTC
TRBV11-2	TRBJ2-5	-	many	CASSLRSPGSRETQYF	TGTGCCAGCAGCTTAAGGTCTCCAGGGTCTCGAGAGACCCAGTACTTC
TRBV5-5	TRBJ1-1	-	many	CASSLEVFMNTEAFF	TGTGCCAGCAGCTTGGAGGTATTCATGAACACTGAAGCTTTCTTT
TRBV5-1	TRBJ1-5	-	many	CASREGGNQPQHF	TGCGCCAGCAGGGAGGGAGGCAATCAGCCCCAGCATTTT
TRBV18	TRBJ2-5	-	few	CASSPWNFQETQYF	TGTGCCAGCTCACCCTGGAACTTCCAAGAGACCCAGTACTTC